The 9 T cell receptor beta chains presented below share a single source sample, sequenced in a study of cytotoxic CD8 clonotypes in ibrutinib-treated CLL. Here immunoSEQ multiplex PCR was the method, and the copy in TCRdb shows in-frame clones only, minus some. The table shows tens of thousands of clones, with about 84% occurring only once. Sequencing was performed on PBMCs, taken at disease progression, from a patient treated with ibrutinib. The origin of the receptors is a human donor with chronic lymphocytic leukemia.

The rearrangement links TRBV25-1 to TRBJ1-5; 7 bases fit TRBD1. The CDR3 covers 13 residues. In germline, CDR1 is MGHDK, CDR2 SYGVNS. V shed 3 bases, J shed 5 bases, and the junction held 1 base outside the gene matches. CDR3 bases: TGTGCCAGCAGTGACAGGGGGGATCAGCCCCAGCATTTT. This translates into CASSDRGDQPQHF.

V is TRBV29-1 and J is TRBJ2-7, with 7 bases fitting TRBD2. The CDR3 has 11 amino acids. Germline V gene data show CDR1 as SQVTM and CDR2 as ANQGSEA. V trimming: 8 bases; J trimming: 6 bases; junction bases outside the gene matches: 7. The CDR3 reads CSPGGGCEQYF. The CDR3 DNA is TGCAGCCCTGGGGGGGGATGCGAGCAGTACTTC.

V usage is TRBV28 and J usage is TRBJ1-4; D is possibly TRBD1 (5 bases). The V gene lost 2 bases and the J gene lost 7 bases, with 14 bases spanning the gap. This CDR3 is 15 amino acids long. Germline values: CDR1 MDHEN, CDR2 SYDVKM. CDR3 DNA sequence: TGTGCCAGCAGTTTACCCGGGACCGCCGTTGAAAAACTGTTTTTT. Protein: CASSLPGTAVEKLFF.

V gene TRBV7-9 combines with J gene TRBJ2-3, with D perhaps matching TRBD2 (6 bases). Germline CDR1 SEHNR, CDR2 FQNEAQ (reference sequence). The length of the CDR3 is 19 residues. The V end lost 1 base, the J end lost 3 bases, and 23 bases lay between the germline ends. CDR3 sequence (DNA): TGTGCCAGCAGCTTAGTCTCGCTGGGACTTCCGCCCCTTACAGATACGCAGTATTTT. Residues: CASSLVSLGLPPLTDTQYF.

Only one count was recorded for this clone. The rearrangement links TRBV18 to TRBJ2-3; D not resolved. V shed 5 bases and J shed 1 base, with 10 bases lying between them. Per germline, CDR1 KGHSH and CDR2 LQKENI. This CDR3 has 14 amino acids. CDR3 in DNA: TGTGCCAGCTCAGGTCTAGGCCGCACAGATACGCAGTATTTT. It yields the protein CASSGLGRTDTQYF.

The chain couples TRBV15 to TRBJ1-1, with a possible D match to TRBD1 (5 bases). This CDR3 has 15 residues. Between the trimmed V and J ends, which lost 1 base and 3 bases, there was a span of 12 bases. In germline, CDR1 is LNHNV, CDR2 YYDKDF (reference sequence). CDR3 bases: TGTGCCACCAGCAGAGCCCCCAGGGAATACACTGAAGCTTTCTTT. Residues: CATSRAPREYTEAFF.

This chain joins TRBV10-3 and TRBJ1-5; tentative D call: TRBD1 (6 bases). V shed 3 bases and J shed 4 bases, with 13 bases lying between them. CDR1 and CDR2 (germline): ENHRY, SYGVKD. The CDR3 totals 15 residues. CDR3 sequence: CAISDGGHANQPQHF. CDR3 nucleotides: TGTGCCATCAGTGACGGGGGGCACGCGAATCAGCCCCAGCATTTT.

In its sample, this clone was seen a few times. The V gene is TRBV19, the J gene TRBJ2-7; 7 positions agree with TRBD2. The CDR3 has 13 amino acids. Germline loops: CDR1 LNHDA, CDR2 SQIVND (reference sequence). V was pared by 5 bases and J by 6 bases, with 7 bases of the junction left unmatched. The CDR3 reads CASSPIGGGEQYF. The CDR3 coding sequence is TGTGCCAGTAGTCCCATTGGGGGGGGCGAGCAGTACTTC.

V usage is TRBV25-1 and J usage is TRBJ2-5; no clear D. Trimming took 5 bases from V and 4 from J, leaving 14 bases between them. The V gene's germline CDR1 is MGHDK and CDR2 SYGVNS. There are 14 residues in the CDR3. The CDR3 DNA is TGTGCCAGCAGTCATGAGGTCAGTCGAGAGACCCAGTACTTC. Amino acids: CASSHEVSRETQYF.